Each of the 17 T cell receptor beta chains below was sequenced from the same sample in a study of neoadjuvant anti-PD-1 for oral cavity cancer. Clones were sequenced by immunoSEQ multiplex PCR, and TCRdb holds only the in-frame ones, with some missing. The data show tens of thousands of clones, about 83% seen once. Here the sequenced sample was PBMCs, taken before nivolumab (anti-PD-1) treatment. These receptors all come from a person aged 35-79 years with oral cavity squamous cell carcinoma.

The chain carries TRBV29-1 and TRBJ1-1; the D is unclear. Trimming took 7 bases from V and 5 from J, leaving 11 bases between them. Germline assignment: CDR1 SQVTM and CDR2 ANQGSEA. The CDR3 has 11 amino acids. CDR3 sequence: CSGREETEAFF. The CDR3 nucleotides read TGCAGCGGGAGGGAAGAGACTGAAGCTTTCTTT.

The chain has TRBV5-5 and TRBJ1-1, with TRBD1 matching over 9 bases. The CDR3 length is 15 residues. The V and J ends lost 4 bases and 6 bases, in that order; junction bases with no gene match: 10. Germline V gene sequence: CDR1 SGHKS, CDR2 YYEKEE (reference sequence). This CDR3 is CASSLLGQGWAEAFF. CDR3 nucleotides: TGTGCCAGCAGCCTCCTCGGACAGGGGTGGGCTGAAGCTTTCTTT.

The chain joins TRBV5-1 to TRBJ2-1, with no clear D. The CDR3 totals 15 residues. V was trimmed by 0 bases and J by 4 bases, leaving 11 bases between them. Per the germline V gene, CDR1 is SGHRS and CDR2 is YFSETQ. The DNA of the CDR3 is TGCGCCAGCAGCTTGGGGTCAGGTATTTACAATGAGCAGTTCTTC. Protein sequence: CASSLGSGIYNEQFF.

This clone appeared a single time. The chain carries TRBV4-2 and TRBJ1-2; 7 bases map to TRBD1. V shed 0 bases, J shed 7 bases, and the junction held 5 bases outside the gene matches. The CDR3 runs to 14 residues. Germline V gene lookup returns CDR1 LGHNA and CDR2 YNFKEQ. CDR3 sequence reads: CASSQDKGAGGYTF. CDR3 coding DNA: TGTGCCAGCAGCCAAGATAAGGGGGCGGGTGGCTACACCTTC.

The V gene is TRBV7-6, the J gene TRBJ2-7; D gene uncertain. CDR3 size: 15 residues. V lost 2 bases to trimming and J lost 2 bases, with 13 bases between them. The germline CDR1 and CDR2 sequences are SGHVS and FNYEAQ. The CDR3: CASSLMPTVTYEQYF. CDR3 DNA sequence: TGTGCCAGCAGCTTAATGCCCACTGTCACCTACGAGCAGTACTTC.

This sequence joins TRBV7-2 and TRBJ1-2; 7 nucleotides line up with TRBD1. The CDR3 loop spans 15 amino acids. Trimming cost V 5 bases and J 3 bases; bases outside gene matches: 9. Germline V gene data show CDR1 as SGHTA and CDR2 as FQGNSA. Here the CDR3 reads CASSPPGGLDYGYTF. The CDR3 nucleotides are TGTGCCAGCAGCCCTCCAGGGGGGCTGGACTATGGCTACACCTTC.

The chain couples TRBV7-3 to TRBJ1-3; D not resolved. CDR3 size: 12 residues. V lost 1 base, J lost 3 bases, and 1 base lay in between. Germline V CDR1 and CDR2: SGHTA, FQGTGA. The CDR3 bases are TGTGCCAGCAGCTTAAATGGAAACACCATATATTTT. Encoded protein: CASSLNGNTIYF.

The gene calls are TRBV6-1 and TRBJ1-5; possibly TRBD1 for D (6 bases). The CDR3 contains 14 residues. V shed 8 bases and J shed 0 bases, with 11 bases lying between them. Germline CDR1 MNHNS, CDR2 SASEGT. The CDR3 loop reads CASQGTYSNQPQHF. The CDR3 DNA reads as TGTGCCAGCCAGGGGACTTATAGCAATCAGCCCCAGCATTTT.

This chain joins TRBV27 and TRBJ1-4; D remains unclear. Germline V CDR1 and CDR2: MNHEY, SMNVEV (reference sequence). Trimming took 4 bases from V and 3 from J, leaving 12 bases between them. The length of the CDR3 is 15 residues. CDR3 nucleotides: TGTGCCAGCAGTTCCGGGGAGGTGTCTAATGAAAAACTGTTTTTT. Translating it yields CASSSGEVSNEKLFF.

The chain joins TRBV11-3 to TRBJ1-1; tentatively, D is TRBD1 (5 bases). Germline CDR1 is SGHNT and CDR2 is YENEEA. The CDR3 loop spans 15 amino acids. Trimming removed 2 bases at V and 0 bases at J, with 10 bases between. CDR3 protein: CASSLTPGMNTEAFF. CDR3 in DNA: TGTGCCAGCAGCTTAACTCCAGGGATGAACACTGAAGCTTTCTTT.

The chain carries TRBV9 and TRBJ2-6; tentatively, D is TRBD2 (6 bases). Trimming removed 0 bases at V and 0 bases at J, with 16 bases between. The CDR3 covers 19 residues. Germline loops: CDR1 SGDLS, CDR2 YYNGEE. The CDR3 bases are TGTGCCAGCAGCGTAGAGAGGTTCGGGGGATCCTCTGGGGCCAACGTCCTGACTTTC. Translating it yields CASSVERFGGSSGANVLTF.

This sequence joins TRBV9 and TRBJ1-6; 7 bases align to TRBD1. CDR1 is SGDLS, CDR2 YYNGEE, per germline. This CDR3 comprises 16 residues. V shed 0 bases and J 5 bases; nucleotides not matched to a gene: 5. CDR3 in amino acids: CASSVGDRRDNSPLHF. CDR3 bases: TGTGCCAGCAGCGTAGGGGACAGAAGAGATAATTCACCCCTCCACTTT.

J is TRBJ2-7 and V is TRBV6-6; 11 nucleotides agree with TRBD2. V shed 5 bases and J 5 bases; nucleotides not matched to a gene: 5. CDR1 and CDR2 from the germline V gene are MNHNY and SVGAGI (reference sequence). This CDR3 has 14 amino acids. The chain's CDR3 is CASSKISGRDEQYF. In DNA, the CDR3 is TGTGCCAGCAGTAAGATTAGCGGGAGGGACGAGCAGTACTTC.

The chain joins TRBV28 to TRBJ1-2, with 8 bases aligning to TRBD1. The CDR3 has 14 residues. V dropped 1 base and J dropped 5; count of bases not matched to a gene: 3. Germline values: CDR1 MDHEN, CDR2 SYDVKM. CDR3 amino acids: CASSLYDRGYGYTF. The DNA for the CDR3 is TGTGCCAGCAGTTTATATGACAGGGGTTATGGCTACACCTTC.

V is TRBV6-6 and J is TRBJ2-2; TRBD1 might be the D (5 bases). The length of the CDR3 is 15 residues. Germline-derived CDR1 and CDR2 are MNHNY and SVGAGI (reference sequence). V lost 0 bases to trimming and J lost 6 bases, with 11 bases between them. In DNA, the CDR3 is TGTGCCAGCAGTTACTCGGGCAGGGTAGCCGGGGAGCTGTTTTTT. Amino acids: CASSYSGRVAGELFF.

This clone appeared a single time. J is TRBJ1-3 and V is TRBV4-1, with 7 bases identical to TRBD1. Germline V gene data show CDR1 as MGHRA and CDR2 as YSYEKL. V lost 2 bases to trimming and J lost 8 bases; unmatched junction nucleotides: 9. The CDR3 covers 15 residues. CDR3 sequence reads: CASSQTGQDWHTIYF. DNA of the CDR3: TGCGCCAGCAGCCAAACCGGACAGGATTGGCACACCATATATTTT.

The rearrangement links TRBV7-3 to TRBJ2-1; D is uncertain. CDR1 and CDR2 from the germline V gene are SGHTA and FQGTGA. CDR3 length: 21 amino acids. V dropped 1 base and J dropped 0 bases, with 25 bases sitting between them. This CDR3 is CASSLKPSTNLGRSSYNEQFF. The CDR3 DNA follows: TGTGCCAGCAGCTTAAAACCGAGTACCAACCTTGGTAGGAGCTCCTACAATGAGCAGTTCTTC.